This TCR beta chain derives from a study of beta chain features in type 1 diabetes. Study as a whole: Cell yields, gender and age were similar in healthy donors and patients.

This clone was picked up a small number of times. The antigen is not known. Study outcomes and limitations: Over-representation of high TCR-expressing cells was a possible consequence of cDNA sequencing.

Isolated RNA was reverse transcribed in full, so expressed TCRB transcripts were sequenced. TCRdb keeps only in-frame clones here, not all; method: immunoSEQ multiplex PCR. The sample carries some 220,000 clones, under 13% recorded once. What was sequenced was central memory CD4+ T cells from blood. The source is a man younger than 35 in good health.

Here the CDR3 reads CASSYAGQTNEQFF. The CDR3 DNA is TGTGCCAGCAGTTACGCGGGACAGACCAATGAGCAGTTCTTC. V and J are TRBV6-5 and TRBJ2-1; D may be TRBD1 (7 bases). Germline CDR1 reads MNHEY; CDR2 reads SVGAGI. The germline V and J ends were trimmed by 2 bases and 6 bases, with 11 bases remaining between them. CDR3 length equals 14 residues.